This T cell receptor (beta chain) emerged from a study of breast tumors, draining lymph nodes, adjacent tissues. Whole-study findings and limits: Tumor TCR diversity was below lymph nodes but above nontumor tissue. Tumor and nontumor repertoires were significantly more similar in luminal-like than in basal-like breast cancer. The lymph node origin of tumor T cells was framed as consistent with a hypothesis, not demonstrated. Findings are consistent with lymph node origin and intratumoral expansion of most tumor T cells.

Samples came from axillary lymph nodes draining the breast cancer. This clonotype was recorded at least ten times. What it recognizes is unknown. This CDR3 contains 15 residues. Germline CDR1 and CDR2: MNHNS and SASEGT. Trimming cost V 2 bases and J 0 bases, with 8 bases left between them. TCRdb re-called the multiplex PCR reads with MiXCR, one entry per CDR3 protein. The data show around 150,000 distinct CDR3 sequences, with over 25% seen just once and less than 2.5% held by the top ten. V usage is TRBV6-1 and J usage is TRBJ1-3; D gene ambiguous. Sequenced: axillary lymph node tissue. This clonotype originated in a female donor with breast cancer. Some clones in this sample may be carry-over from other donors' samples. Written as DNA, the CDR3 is TGTGCCAGCAGTGAATTAGCCAACTCTGGAAACACCATATATTTT. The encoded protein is CASSELANSGNTIYF.